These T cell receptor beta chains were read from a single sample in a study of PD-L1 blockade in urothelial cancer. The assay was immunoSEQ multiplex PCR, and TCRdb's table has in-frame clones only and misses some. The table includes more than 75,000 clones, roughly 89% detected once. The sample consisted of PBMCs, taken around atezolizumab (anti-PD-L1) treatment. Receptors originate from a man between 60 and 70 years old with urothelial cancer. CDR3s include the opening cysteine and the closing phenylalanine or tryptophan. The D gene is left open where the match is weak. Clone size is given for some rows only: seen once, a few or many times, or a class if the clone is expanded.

TGCGCCAGCAGCTTGGAACCAAGAGCAACTAATGAAAAACTGTTTTTT	CASSLEPRATNEKLFF	TRBV5-1	TRBJ1-4	16	-	-
TGTGCCAGCAGTGCCGCTAGAGCGGGCGAGCAGTACTTC	CASSAARAGEQYF	TRBV6-1	TRBJ2-7	13	once	-
TGTGCCAGCAGCCGCGGTAACTACAATGAGCAGTTCTTC	CASSRGNYNEQFF	TRBV7-2	TRBJ2-1	13	-	-
TGCGCCAGCAGACCTTGGACAGGTCAGGTCACAGATACGCAGTATTTT	CASRPWTGQVTDTQYF	TRBV4-1	TRBJ2-3	16	-	TRBD1
TGTGCCAGTACCATGGACGGGGGAAGGCCGCCCCAGCATTTT	CASTMDGGRPPQHF	TRBV19	TRBJ1-5	14	-	-
TGCGCCAGCAGCTTAATGGGGTCGGGGGAGACCCAGTACTTC	CASSLMGSGETQYF	TRBV5-1	TRBJ2-5	14	-	-
TGCGCCAGCGACGATAAGGGAGGACCCTCTGGGGCCAACGTCCTGACTTTC	CASDDKGGPSGANVLTF	TRBV10-2	TRBJ2-6	17	-	-
TGTGCCAGCAGCTTAGCGGGACAGGGTGGAAACAATGAGCAGTTCTTC	CASSLAGQGGNNEQFF	TRBV7-2	TRBJ2-1	16	once	TRBD1
TGTGCCAGCAGCTTACAGGGTAGGGAGCAGTTCTTC	CASSLQGREQFF	TRBV11-3	TRBJ2-1	12	-	-
TGTGCCAGCAGTCACAGGGGTGGCTACACCTTC	CASSHRGGYTF	TRBV11-2	TRBJ1-2	11	medium-sized	TRBD1
TGTGCCAGCAATTATAGGGGCGCTGAAGCTTTCTTT	CASNYRGAEAFF	TRBV6-1	TRBJ1-1	12	-	-
TGCGCCAGCAGCTTGGGATGGGGGCTAATAGCCGGGGAGCTGTTTTTT	CASSLGWGLIAGELFF	TRBV5-1	TRBJ2-2	16	-	-
TGTGCCAGCAGCATGGGACAGGGCCCTTCCCTATCAGGTGGGAACACTGAAGCTTTCTTT	CASSMGQGPSLSGGNTEAFF	TRBV5-8	TRBJ1-1	20	-	TRBD1
TGTGCCACCCGGAGCCCCCAAAATGAGGGCCATGAGCAGTTCTTC	CATRSPQNEGHEQFF	TRBV6-7	TRBJ2-1	15	-	-
TGCAGCGTAGAGGACATGGGGAACTACGAGCAGTACTTC	CSVEDMGNYEQYF	TRBV29-1	TRBJ2-7	13	-	-
TGTGCCAGCAGCTTGGGGACAGGGTTAGAAGGCACTGAAGCTTTCTTT	CASSLGTGLEGTEAFF	TRBV5-4	TRBJ1-1	16	few	TRBD1